Listed here are 9 T cell receptor beta chains from one sample, sequenced in a study of molecular identifiers for immune sequencing clone quantification. TCRdb reprocessed the PCR reads via MiXCR and lists one record per CDR3 protein. The table shows approximately 670,000 distinct CDR3 sequences, with just under 20% occurring only once. What was sequenced was naive CD8+ T cells from blood, with Jurkat cell RNA spiked in. The subset denotes: FACS-sorted CD8+CD4-CCR7+CD45RA+ naive T cells. These TCRs come from a human donor in good health. Some libraries in this study had Jurkat cell RNA spiked in.

The rearrangement links TRBV6-5 to TRBJ1-1; possibly TRBD1 for D (6 bases). CDR3 length: 13 residues. The germline gives CDR1 MNHEY, CDR2 SVGAGI. Deletions cut 0 bases from V and 9 bases from J, with 11 bases between. The CDR3 nucleotides are TGTGCCAGCAGTTACTCGGCCGGACAGAAAGCTTTCTTT. It yields the protein CASSYSAGQKAFF.

This clonotype has at least ten counts. The genes are TRBV28 and TRBJ2-2; 9 bases fit TRBD2. The germline CDR1 and CDR2 sequences are MDHEN and SYDVKM. The CDR3 has 15 amino acids. J was trimmed by 3 bases and V by 8 bases; bases with no gene match: 7. The CDR3 sequence: CASLRTSAYTGELFF. The CDR3 nucleotides are TGTGCCAGCCTAAGGACTAGCGCATACACCGGGGAGCTGTTTTTT.

This clonotype came up many times. The chain links TRBV12-5 to TRBJ1-5; TRBD1 matches 7 bases. Germline lookup yields CDR1 LGHNT and CDR2 FRNRAP. The V and J ends lost 5 bases and 9 bases, in that order; junction bases with no gene match: 7. CDR3 length: 13 amino acids. CDR3 protein: CASGANRGRPQHF. The CDR3 region has the DNA TGTGCTAGTGGTGCGAACAGGGGACGGCCCCAGCATTTT.

There are many counts of this clonotype. In DNA form, the CDR3 reads TGCGCCAGCAGTGTTTCTGGGTACGAGCAGTACTTC. Residues: CASSVSGYEQYF. The rearrangement links TRBV5-1 to TRBJ2-7; D uncertain. Germline CDR1 and CDR2: SGHRS and YFSETQ. The V and J ends lost 5 bases and 4 bases respectively, with 10 bases between them. The CDR3 contains 12 residues. The full variable domain, its missing parts supplied by reference TRBV5-1 and TRBJ2-7, is KAGVTQTPRYLIKTRGQQVTLSCSPISGHRSVSWYQQTPGQGLQFLFEYFSETQRNKGNFPGRFSGRQFSNSRSEMNVSTLELGDSALYLCASSVSGYEQYFGPGTRLTVT.

This clonotype was seen at least ten times. The J gene is TRBJ1-1, the V gene TRBV5-1, with TRBD1 identical over 10 bases. J gave up 2 bases and V 0 bases, and 4 bases lay outside the gene matches. Per the germline V gene, CDR1 is SGHRS and CDR2 is YFSETQ. The CDR3 spans 16 residues. In DNA form, the CDR3 reads TGCGCCAGCAGCTTGGGGGACAGGGGCCAAAACACTGAAGCTTTCTTT. This codes for CASSLGDRGQNTEAFF.

This clonotype was seen only a few times. V gene TRBV7-2 combines with J gene TRBJ2-7, with TRBD2 matching over 11 bases. Trimming removed 5 bases from V and 6 bases from J; junction bases left unmatched: 9. The CDR3 extends over 15 amino acids. Germline loops: CDR1 SGHTA, CDR2 FQGNSA. The CDR3 region is CASSVVAGGGGEQYF. The CDR3 nucleotides read TGTGCCAGCAGCGTTGTAGCGGGGGGGGGCGGCGAGCAGTACTTC. Based on the CDR3 plus reference TRBV7-2 and TRBJ2-7, the full variable domain is GAGVSQSPSNKVTEKGKDVELRCDPISGHTALYWYRQSLGQGLEFLIYFQGNSAPDKSGLPSDRFSAERTGGSVSTLTIQRTQQEDSAVYLCASSVVAGGGGEQYFGPGTRLTVT.

This clonotype has a handful of counts. The chain combines TRBV27 with TRBJ1-6; 9 bases line up with TRBD1. V shed 0 bases and J 7 bases; nucleotides not matched to a gene: 7. CDR3 length equals 17 residues. The germline gives CDR1 MNHEY, CDR2 SMNVEV (reference sequence). CDR3 DNA sequence: TGTGCCAGCAGTTTATCGGAGTTAGGGACAGGGAATTCACCCCTCCACTTT. Translating gives CASSLSELGTGNSPLHF.

This clonotype was detected ten times or more. V gene TRBV30 combines with J gene TRBJ2-1; D gene ambiguous. Germline CDR1 GTSNPN, CDR2 SVGIG (reference sequence). Trimming took off 0 bases at V and 8 bases at J, with 14 bases between the two ends. CDR3 length: 14 amino acids. DNA for the CDR3: TGTGCCTGGAGTGTATTTGTAGGTTCCTATGAGCAGTTCTTC. This sequence encodes CAWSVFVGSYEQFF.

This clonotype was counted between two and nine times. A read error may be the cause here, since a much bigger clone is one base away. J is TRBJ2-5 and V is TRBV5-1; possibly TRBD1 or TRBD2 for D (5 bases each). The CDR3 consists of 14 residues. The germline V and J ends were trimmed by 0 bases and 4 bases, with 10 bases remaining between them. The germline CDR1 and CDR2 sequences are SGHRS and YFSETQ. The CDR3 DNA follows: TGCGCCAGCAGCTTGGGAGGGACCGGAGAGACCCAGTACTTC. Its protein product is CASSLGGTGETQYF.